This T cell receptor (beta chain) was captured by sequencing in a study of T-cell reconstitution after alpha-beta-depleted transplantation in children. General study findings and limits: After transplant, at about two months, alpha-beta T cells were reportedly derived from several hundred expanded graft clones.

This clonotype was counted ten times or more. The antigen is not known. CDR1 is SQVTM, CDR2 ANQGSEA, per germline. The CDR3 totals 13 residues. V dropped 6 bases and J dropped 2; count of bases not matched to a gene: 6. Preparation of the TCRbeta library used unique molecular identifiers. Using its own MiXCR run on the PCR reads, TCRdb lists one record per CDR3 protein. This table holds about 150,000 distinct CDR3 sequences, more than 9.5% found once. The J gene is TRBJ2-7, the V gene TRBV29-1; 8 bases line up with TRBD1. Sequenced here: PBMCs, sampled before TCRalphabeta/CD19-depleted stem cell transplant. The TCR was taken from a boy between 2 and 10 years old with acute myeloid leukemia, due to receive a stem cell transplant. CDR3 in DNA: TGCAGCGTCGCCGGGACAGGCGCCTACGAGCAGTACTTC. Amino acid sequence: CSVAGTGAYEQYF.